This section outlines one TCR beta chain sequence together with its context. The antigen is unknown. The sample originates from a study of vaccination effects on CD4 cells after COVID-19. Points from the study as a whole: Clones that were induced by infection or by vaccine showed marked contraction late after vaccination.

Antigen-specific CD4+ T cells expanded by the ViraFEST assay with viral peptide pools were then sequenced. Having been cultured for around ten days, the cells underwent CD4+ T cell isolation. Of the BNT162b2 and mRNA-1273 vaccines, participants received two doses of one or the other. On day 3 and again on day 7, half the medium was replaced with IL-2 medium. The data were produced by immunoSEQ multiplex PCR, yet TCRdb's version contains in-frame clones alone and is incomplete. Altogether 75,000 or so clones are present, under 85% being singletons, with the ten largest covering more than 1%. The TCR comes from a human donor who received a COVID-19 vaccine. Sequenced here: CD4+ T cells from PBMCs cultured with HCoV-OC43 spike peptides, sampled after COVID-19 vaccination. Subset of the sample: HCoV-OC43 spike overlapping peptide pool stimulation.

The CDR3 reads CASSYSGGANQPQHF. The CDR3 DNA reads TGTGCCAGCAGTTACTCGGGGGGTGCCAATCAGCCCCAGCATTTT. The chain employs TRBV6-5 and TRBJ1-5, with D perhaps TRBD1 (5 bases). Germline CDR1 MNHEY, CDR2 SVGAGI. V was trimmed by 0 bases and J by 3 bases, leaving 9 bases between them. The CDR3 totals 15 residues.